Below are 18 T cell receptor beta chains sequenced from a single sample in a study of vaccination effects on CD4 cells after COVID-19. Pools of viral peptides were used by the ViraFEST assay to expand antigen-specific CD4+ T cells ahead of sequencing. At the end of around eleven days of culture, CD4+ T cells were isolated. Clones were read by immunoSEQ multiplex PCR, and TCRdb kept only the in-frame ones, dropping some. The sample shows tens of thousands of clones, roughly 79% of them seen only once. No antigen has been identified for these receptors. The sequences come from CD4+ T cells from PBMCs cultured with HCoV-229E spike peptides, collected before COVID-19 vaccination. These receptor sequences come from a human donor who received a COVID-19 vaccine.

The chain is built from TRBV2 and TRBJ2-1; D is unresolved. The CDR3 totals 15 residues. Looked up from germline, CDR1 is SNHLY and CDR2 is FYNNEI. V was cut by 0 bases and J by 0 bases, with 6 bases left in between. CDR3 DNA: TGTGCCAGCAGTGAAGCGCCGGGCTCCTACAATGAGCAGTTCTTC. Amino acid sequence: CASSEAPGSYNEQFF.

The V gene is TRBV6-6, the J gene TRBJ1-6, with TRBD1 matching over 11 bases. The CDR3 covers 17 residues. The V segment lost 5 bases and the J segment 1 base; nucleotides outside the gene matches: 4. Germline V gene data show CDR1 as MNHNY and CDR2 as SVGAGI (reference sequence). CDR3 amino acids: CASSRGTGGSYNSPLHF. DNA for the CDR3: TGTGCCAGCAGTCGAGGGACAGGGGGTTCCTATAATTCACCCCTCCACTTT.

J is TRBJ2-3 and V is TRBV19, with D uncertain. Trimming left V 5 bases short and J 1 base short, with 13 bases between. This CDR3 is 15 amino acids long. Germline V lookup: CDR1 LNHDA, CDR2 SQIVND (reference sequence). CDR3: CASSPQFGGTDTQYF. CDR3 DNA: TGTGCCAGTAGTCCGCAATTTGGGGGCACAGATACGCAGTATTTT.

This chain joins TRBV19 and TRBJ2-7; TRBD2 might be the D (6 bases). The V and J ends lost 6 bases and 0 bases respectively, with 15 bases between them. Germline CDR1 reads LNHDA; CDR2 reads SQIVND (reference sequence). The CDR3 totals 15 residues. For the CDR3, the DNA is TGTGCCAGTAGCCCCTCCGGGACTGGCTCCTACGAGCAGTACGTC. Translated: CASSPSGTGSYEQYV.

The CDR3 loop is CSVTGTSGGAKTQYF. As DNA, the CDR3 is TGCAGCGTGACCGGGACTAGCGGGGGGGCGAAGACCCAGTACTTC. The chain joins TRBV29-1 to TRBJ2-5; 16 nucleotides match TRBD2. Germline CDR1 is SQVTM and CDR2 is ANQGSEA. V lost 6 bases and J lost 6; bases outside the gene matches: 7. The CDR3 is 15 residues long.

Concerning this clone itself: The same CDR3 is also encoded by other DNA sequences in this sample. CDR3 DNA: TGTGCCAGCAGCCAAGCGCAGGGAGTAGAGACCCAGTACTTC. It specifies CASSQAQGVETQYF. The V gene is TRBV3-1 (or the pseudogene TRBV3-2), the J gene TRBJ2-5, with D perhaps assigned TRBD1 or TRBD2 (5 bases each). Germline V lookup: CDR1 LGHDT, CDR2 YNNKEL (reference sequence). Trimming took 1 base from V and 4 from J, leaving 10 bases between them. This CDR3 is built from 14 residues.

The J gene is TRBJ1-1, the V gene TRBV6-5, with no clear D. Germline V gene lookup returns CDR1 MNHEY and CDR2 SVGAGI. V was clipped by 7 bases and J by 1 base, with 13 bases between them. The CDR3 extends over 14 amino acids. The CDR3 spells CASTSAGSNTEAFF. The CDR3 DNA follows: TGTGCCAGCACTTCTGCCGGTTCGAACACTGAAGCTTTCTTT.

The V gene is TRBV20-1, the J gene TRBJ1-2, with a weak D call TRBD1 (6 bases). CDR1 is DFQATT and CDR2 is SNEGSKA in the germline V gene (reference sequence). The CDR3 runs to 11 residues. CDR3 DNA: TGCAGCGGGGGGGCTGACTATGGCTACACCTTC. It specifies CSGGADYGYTF.

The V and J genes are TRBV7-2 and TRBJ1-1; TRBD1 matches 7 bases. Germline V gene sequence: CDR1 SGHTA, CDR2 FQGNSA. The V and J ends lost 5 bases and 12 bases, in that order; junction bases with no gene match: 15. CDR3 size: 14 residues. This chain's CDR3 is CASSPVPSTGSTFF. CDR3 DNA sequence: TGTGCCAGCAGCCCCGTCCCCTCGACAGGGTCAACTTTCTTT.

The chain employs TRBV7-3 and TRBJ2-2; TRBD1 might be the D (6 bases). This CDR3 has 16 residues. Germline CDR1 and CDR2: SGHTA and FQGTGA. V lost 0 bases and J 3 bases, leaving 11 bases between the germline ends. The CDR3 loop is CASSLTSGAYTGELFF. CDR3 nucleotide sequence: TGTGCCAGCAGCTTAACGTCAGGGGCGTACACCGGGGAGCTGTTTTTT.

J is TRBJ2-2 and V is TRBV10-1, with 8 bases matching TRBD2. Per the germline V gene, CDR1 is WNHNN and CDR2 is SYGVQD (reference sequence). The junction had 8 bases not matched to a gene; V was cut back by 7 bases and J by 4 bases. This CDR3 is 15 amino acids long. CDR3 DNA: TGCGCCAGCACTGGAGCGGGGGCAGGCACCGGGGAGCTGTTTTTT. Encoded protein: CASTGAGAGTGELFF.

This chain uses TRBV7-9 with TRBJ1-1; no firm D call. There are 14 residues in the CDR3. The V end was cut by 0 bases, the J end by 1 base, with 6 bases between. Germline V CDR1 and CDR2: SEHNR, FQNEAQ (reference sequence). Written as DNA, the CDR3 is TGTGCCAGCAGCTTAGCTAACAGGAACACTGAAGCTTTCTTT. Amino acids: CASSLANRNTEAFF.

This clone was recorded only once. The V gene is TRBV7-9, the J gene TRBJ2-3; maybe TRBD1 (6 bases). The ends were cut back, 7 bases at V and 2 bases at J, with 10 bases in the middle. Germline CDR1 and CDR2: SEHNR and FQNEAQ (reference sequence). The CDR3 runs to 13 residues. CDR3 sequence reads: CASNTGNTDTQYF. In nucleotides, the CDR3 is TGTGCCAGCAACACAGGGAACACAGATACGCAGTATTTT.

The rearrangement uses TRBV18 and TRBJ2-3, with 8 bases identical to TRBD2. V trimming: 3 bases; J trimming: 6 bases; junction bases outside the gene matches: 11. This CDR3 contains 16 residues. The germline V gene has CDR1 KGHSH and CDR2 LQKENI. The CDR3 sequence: CASSPGTGGRVDTQYF. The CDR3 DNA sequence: TGTGCCAGCTCACCGGGGACGGGGGGGCGAGTCGATACGCAGTATTTT.

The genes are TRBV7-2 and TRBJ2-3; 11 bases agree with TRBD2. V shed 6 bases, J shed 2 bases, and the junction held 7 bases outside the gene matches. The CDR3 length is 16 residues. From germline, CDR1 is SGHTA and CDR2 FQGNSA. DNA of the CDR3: TGTGCCAGCAGTTCCTTAGCGGGGGGGCTCACAGATACGCAGTATTTT. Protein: CASSSLAGGLTDTQYF.

CDR3 bases: TGTGCCAGCTCACCTCTCGGACTAGCCGAGCAGTACGTC. Translation: CASSPLGLAEQYV. The chain recombines TRBV18 with TRBJ2-7; 8 bases are a match to TRBD2. Trimming cost V 3 bases and J 6 bases; bases outside gene matches: 4. The CDR3 is 13 residues long. Per germline, CDR1 KGHSH and CDR2 LQKENI.

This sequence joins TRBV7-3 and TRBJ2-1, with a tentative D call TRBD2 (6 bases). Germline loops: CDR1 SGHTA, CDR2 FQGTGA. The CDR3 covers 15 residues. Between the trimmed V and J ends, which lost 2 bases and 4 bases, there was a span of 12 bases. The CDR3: CASSLFSGGYNEQFF. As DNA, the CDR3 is TGTGCCAGCAGCTTATTTAGCGGAGGTTACAATGAGCAGTTCTTC.

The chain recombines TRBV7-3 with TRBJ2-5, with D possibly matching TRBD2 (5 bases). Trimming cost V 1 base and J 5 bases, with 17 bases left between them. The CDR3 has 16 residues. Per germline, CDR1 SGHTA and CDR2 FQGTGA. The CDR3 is CASSLSGGVVGETQYF. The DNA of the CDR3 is TGTGCCAGCAGCTTAAGTGGAGGAGTGGTGGGGGAGACCCAGTACTTC.